The 5 T cell receptor beta chains in this list originate from one sample, sequenced in a study of blood T cell repertoires in COVID-19. The assay was immunoSEQ multiplex PCR, and TCRdb's table has in-frame clones only and misses some. The profile covers 310,000 or so clones, with around 90% appearing a single time and 5.5% to 7% taken by the ten largest. Sequenced input: PBMCs or T cells enriched from blood (not recorded which). The receptor set was obtained from a woman in her twenties or thirties who had recovered from COVID-19.

The chain couples TRBV6-2 or TRBV6-3 to TRBJ1-2; D is perhaps TRBD1 (6 bases). Between the trimmed V and J ends, which lost 5 bases and 2 bases, there was a span of 12 bases. Germline lookup yields CDR1 MNHEY and CDR2 SVGEGT. The CDR3 contains 14 residues. CDR3 loop: CASSRDQGNYGYTF. The CDR3 region has the DNA TGTGCCAGCAGTAGAGACCAGGGGAACTATGGCTACACCTTC.

The chain uses TRBV6-6 and TRBJ1-5; D may be TRBD1 (6 bases). The germline V gene has CDR1 MNHNY and CDR2 SVGAGI (reference sequence). The V and J ends lost 6 bases and 5 bases respectively, with 20 bases between them. The CDR3 consists of 16 residues. Written as DNA, the CDR3 is TGTGCCAGCAGGGGCCCCGCCTGGGCAGGGGATCAGCCCCAGCATTTT. This encodes CASRGPAWAGDQPQHF.

The rearrangement links TRBV10-1 to TRBJ1-1; D is unresolved. Trimming took 0 bases from V and 0 from J, leaving 8 bases between them. CDR3 length: 15 amino acids. Germline V gene lookup returns CDR1 WNHNN and CDR2 SYGVQD (reference sequence). The DNA of the CDR3 is TGCGCCAGCAGTGAGTCGGCTCCAATGAACACTGAAGCTTTCTTT. Protein sequence: CASSESAPMNTEAFF.

This clone was recorded only once. The chain uses TRBV12-3 or TRBV12-4 and TRBJ1-1; D gene ambiguous. The CDR3 has 13 residues. V was cut by 6 bases and J by 2 bases, with 10 bases left in between. The CDR3 region has the DNA TGTGCCAGCAGCATCTGGCCCAACACTGAAGCTTTCTTT. Translated, it gives CASSIWPNTEAFF.

The rearrangement joins TRBV12-3 or TRBV12-4 to TRBJ2-7, with a weak D call TRBD1 (6 bases). The CDR3 has 13 residues. Trimming pared 5 bases from V and 3 bases from J, leaving 11 bases between. The CDR3 loop is CASSLRQDYEQYF. The CDR3 region has the DNA TGTGCCAGCAGTCTTAGACAGGACTACGAGCAGTACTTC.